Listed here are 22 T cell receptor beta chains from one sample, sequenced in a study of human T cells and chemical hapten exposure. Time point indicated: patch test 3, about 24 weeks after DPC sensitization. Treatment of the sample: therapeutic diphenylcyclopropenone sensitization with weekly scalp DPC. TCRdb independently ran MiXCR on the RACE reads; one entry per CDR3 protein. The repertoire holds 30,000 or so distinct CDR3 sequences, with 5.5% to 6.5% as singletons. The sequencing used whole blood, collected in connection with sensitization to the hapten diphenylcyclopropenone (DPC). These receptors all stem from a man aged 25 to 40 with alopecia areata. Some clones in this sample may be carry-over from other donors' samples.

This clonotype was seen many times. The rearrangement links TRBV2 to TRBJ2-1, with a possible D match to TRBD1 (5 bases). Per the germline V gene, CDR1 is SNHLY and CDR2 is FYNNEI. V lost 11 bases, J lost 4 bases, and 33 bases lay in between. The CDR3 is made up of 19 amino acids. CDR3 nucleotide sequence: TGTGCCGGATATCCGTTCTTTCACGACAGCCGATTACATTACAATGAGCAGTTCTTC. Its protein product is CAGYPFFHDSRLHYNEQFF.

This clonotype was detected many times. The CDR3 sequence: CSAVAPRGQETQYF. The CDR3 nucleotides read TGCAGTGCTGTCGCCCCCAGGGGACAAGAGACCCAGTACTTC. This sequence joins TRBV20-1 and TRBJ2-5; D perhaps matches TRBD1 (6 bases). Between the trimmed V and J ends, which lost 5 bases and 2 bases, there was a span of 15 bases. This CDR3 is built from 14 residues. Germline CDR1 and CDR2: DFQATT and SNEGSKA (reference sequence).

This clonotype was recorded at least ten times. The CDR3 nucleotides read TGCAGCGTTGTTCAGGGGGCTTTTTCTCGGGAGACCCAGTACTTC. Translation gives CSVVQGAFSRETQYF. The chain employs TRBV29-1 and TRBJ2-5; 8 bases are shared with TRBD1. The CDR3 totals 15 residues. The trim removed 4 bases at V and 5 bases at J, leaving 12 bases unmatched. Germline V lookup: CDR1 SQVTM, CDR2 ANQGSEA.

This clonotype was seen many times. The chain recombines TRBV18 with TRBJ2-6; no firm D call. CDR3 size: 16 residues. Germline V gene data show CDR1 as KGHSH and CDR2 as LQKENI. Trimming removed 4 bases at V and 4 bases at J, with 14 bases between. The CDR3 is CASSLGPPRGANVLTF. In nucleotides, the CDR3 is TGTGCCAGCTCACTCGGGCCCCCCAGAGGGGCCAACGTCCTGACTTTC.

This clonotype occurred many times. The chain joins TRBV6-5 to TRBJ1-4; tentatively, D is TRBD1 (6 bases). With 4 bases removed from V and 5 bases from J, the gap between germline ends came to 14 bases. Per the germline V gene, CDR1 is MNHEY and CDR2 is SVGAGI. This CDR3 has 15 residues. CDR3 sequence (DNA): TGTGCCAGCAGTTCCCCCGCAGGGGCGAATGAAAAACTGTTTTTT. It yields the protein CASSSPAGANEKLFF.

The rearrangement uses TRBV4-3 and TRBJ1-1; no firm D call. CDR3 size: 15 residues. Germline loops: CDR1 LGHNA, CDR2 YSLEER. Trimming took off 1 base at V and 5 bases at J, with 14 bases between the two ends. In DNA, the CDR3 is TGCGCCAGCAGCCAAGGTTCTAACCGTGGGACTGAAGCTTTCTTT. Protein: CASSQGSNRGTEAFF.

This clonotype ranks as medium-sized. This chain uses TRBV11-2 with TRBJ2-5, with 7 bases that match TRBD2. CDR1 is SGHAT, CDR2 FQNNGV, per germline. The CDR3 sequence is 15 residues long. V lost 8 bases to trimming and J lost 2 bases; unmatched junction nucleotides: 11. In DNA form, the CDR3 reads TGTGCCAGCTCCGAAGGGCTAGCGGTGCAAGAGACCCAGTACTTC. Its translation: CASSEGLAVQETQYF.

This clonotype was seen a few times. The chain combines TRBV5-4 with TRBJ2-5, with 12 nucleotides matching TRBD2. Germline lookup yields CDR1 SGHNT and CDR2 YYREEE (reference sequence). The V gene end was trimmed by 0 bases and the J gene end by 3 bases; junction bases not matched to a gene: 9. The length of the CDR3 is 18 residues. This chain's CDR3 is CASSLGTSGEAGKETQYF. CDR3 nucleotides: TGTGCCAGCAGCTTGGGGACTAGCGGGGAGGCCGGGAAAGAGACCCAGTACTTC. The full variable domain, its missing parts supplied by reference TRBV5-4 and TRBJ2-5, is ETGVTQSPTHLIKTRGQQVTLRCSSQSGHNTVSWYQQALGQGPQFIFQYYREEENGRGNFPPRFSGLQFPNYSSELNVNALELDDSALYLCASSLGTSGEAGKETQYFGPGTRLLVL.

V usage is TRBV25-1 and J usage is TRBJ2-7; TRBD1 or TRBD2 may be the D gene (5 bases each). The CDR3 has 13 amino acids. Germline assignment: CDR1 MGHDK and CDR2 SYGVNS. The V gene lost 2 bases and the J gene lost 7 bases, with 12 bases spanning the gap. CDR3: CASSEEGLREQYF. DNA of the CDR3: TGTGCCAGCAGTGAAGAGGGGCTCAGGGAGCAGTACTTC.

The CDR3 protein is CASSQDRDQPQHF. Here the CDR3 DNA reads TGTGCCAGCAGCCAAGACAGGGATCAGCCCCAGCATTTT. The rearrangement joins TRBV3-1 to TRBJ1-5, with D perhaps matching TRBD1 (5 bases). The CDR3 consists of 13 residues. Trimming cost V 0 bases and J 5 bases, with 5 bases left between them. Per the germline V gene, CDR1 is LGHDT and CDR2 is YNNKEL (reference sequence).

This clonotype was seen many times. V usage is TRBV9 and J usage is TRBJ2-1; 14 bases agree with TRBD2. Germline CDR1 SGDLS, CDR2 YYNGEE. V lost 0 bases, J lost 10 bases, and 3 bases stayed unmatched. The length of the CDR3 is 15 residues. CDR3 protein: CASSVEGLAGEEQFF. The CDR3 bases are TGTGCCAGCAGCGTAGAGGGACTAGCGGGAGAGGAGCAGTTCTTC.

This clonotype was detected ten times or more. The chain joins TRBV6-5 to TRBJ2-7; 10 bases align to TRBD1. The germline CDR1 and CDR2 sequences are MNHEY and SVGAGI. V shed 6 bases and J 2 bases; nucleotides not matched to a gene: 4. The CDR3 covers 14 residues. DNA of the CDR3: TGTGCCAGCAGCCGCGGACAGGGGGCCTACGAGCAGTACTTC. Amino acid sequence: CASSRGQGAYEQYF.

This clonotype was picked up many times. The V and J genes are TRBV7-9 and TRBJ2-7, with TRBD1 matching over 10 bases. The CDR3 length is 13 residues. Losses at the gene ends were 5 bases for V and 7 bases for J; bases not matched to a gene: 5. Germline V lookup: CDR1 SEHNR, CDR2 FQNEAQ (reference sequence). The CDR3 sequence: CASSRDRGLEQYF. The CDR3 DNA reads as TGTGCCAGCAGCCGAGACAGGGGGCTGGAGCAGTACTTC.

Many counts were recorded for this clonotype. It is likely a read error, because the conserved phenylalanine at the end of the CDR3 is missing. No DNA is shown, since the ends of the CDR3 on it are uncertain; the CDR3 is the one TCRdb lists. The CDR3 region is CASSQLISSYNEQFFGP. This chain joins TRBV4-3 and TRBJ2-1; the listed D gene, TRBD2, was not tested against the DNA. The CDR3 is made up of 17 amino acids, end residues included. Germline V gene lookup returns CDR1 LGHNA and CDR2 YSLEER.

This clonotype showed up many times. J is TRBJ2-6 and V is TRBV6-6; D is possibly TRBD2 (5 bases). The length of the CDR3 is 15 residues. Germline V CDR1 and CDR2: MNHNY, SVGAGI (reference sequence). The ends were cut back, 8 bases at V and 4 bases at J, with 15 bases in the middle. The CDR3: CASLAGEPGANVLTF. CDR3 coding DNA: TGTGCCAGCCTTGCCGGGGAGCCCGGGGCCAACGTCCTGACTTTC.

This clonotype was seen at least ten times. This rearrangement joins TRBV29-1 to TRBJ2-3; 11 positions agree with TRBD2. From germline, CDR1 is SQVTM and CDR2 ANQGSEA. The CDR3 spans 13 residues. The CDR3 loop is CSWTSGFTDTQYF. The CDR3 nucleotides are TGCAGTTGGACTAGCGGGTTCACAGATACGCAGTATTTT.

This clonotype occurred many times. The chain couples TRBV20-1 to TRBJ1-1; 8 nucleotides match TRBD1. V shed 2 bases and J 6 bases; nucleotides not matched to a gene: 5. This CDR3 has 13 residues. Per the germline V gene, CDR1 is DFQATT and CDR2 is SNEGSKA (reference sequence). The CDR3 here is CSARYQGAAEAFF. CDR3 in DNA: TGCAGTGCTAGATACCAGGGGGCGGCTGAAGCTTTCTTT.

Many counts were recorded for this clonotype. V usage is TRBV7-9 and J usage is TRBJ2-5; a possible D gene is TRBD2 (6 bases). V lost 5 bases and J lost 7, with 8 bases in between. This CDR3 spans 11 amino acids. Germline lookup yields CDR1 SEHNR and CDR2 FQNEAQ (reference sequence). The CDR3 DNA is TGTGCCAGCAGCCCGGAGGGGACCCAGTACTTC. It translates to CASSPEGTQYF. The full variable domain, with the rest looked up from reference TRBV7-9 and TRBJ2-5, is DTGVSQNPRHKITKRGQNVTFRCDPISEHNRLYWYRQTLGQGPEFLTYFQNEAQLEKSRLLSDRFSAERPKGSFSTLEIQRTEQGDSAMYLCASSPEGTQYFGPGTRLLVL.

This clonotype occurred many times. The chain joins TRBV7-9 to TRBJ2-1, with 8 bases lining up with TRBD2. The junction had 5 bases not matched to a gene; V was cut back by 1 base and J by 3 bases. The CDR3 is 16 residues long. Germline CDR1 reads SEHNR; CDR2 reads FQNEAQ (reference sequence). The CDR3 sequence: CASSLGSSGGYNEQFF. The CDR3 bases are TGTGCCAGCAGCTTAGGATCCAGCGGGGGCTACAATGAGCAGTTCTTC.

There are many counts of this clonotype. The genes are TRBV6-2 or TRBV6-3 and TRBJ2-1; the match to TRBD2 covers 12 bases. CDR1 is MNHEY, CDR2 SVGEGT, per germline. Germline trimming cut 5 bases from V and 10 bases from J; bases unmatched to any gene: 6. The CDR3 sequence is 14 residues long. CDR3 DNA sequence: TGTGCCAGCAGTATGACTAGCGGGAGCACCGAGCAGTTCTTC. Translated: CASSMTSGSTEQFF.

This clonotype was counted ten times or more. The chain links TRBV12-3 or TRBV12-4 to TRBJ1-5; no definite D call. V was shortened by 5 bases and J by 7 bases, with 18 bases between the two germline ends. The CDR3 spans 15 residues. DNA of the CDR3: TGTGCCAGCAGTCCCCTGGGGAGGGAGGGACAGCCCCAGCATTTT. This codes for CASSPLGREGQPQHF.

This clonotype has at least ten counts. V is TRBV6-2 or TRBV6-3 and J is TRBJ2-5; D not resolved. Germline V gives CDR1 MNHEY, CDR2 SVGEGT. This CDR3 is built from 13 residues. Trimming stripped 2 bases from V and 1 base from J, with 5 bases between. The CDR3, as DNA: TGTGCCAGCAGTTACAGCCCCCAAGAGACCCAGTACTTC. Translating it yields CASSYSPQETQYF.